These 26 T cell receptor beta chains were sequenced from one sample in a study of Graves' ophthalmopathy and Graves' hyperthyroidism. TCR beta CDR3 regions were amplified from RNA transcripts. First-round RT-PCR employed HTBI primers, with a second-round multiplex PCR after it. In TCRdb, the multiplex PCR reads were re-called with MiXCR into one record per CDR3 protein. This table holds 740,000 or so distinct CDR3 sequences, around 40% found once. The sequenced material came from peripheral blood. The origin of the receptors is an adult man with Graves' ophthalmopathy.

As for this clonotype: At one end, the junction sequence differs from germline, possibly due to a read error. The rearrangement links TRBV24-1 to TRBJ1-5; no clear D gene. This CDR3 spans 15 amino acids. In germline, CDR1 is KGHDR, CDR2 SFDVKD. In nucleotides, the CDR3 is TGTGCCAGCAGTGAAGGGTTTTCGGGAATTGAGCCCCAGCATTTT. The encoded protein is CASSEGFSGIEPQHF.

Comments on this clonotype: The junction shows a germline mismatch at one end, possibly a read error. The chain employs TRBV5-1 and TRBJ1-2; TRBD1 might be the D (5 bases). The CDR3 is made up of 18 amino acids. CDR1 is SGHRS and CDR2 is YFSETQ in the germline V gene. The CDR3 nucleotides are TGTGCCAGCAGCCTAGGCCCCCCCACAGGAATAGCTAACTATGGCTACACCTTC. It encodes CASSLGPPTGIANYGYTF.

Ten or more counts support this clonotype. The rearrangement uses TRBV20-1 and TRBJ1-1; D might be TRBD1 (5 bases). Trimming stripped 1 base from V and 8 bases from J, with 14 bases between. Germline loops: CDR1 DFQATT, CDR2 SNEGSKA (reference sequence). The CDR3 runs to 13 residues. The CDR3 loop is CSARAETEIEAFF. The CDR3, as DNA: TGCAGTGCTAGAGCTGAGACAGAGATCGAAGCTTTCTTT.

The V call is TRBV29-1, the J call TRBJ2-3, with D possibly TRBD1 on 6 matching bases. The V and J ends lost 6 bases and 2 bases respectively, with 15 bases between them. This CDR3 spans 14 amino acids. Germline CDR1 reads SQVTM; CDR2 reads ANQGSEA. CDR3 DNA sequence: TGCAGCGTAGTTGACAGGATACCCACAGATACGCAGTATTTT. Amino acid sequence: CSVVDRIPTDTQYF.

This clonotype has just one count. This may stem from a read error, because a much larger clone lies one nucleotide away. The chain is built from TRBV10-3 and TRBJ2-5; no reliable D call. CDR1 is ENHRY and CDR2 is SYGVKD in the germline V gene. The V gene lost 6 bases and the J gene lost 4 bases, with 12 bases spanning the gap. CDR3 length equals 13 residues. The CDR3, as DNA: TGTGCCATCAGCGCCGCCCTTGGAGAGACCCAGTACTTC. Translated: CAISAALGETQYF.

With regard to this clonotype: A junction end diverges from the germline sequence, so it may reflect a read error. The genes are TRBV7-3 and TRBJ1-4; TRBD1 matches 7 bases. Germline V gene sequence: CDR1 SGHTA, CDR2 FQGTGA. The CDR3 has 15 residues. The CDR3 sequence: CASSQDPTGFEKLFF. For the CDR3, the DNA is TGCGCCAGCAGCCAAGACCCGACAGGGTTTGAAAAACTGTTTTTT.

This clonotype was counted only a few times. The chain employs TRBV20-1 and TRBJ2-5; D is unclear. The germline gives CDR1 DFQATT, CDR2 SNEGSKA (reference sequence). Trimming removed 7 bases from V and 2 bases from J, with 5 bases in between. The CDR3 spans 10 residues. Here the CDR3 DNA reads TGCAGTGTCCGACAAGAGACCCAGTACTTC. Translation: CSVRQETQYF.

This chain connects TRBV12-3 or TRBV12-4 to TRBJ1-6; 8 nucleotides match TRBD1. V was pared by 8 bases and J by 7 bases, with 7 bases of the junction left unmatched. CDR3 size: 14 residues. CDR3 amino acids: CASLHRDRNSPLHF. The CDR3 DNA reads TGTGCCAGCCTCCACCGGGACAGGAATTCACCCCTCCACTTT.

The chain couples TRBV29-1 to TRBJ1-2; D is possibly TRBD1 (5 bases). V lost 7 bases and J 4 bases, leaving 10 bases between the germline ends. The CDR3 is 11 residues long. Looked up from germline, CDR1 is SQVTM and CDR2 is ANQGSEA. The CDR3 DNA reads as TGCAGCGAACAGGAAATCTATGGCTACACCTTC. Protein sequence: CSEQEIYGYTF.

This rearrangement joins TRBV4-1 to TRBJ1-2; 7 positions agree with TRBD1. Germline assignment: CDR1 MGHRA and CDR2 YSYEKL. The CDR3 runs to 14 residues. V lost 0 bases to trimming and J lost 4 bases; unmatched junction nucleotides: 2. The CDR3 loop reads CASSQETGTYGYTF. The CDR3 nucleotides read TGCGCCAGCAGCCAAGAGACAGGGACCTATGGCTACACCTTC.

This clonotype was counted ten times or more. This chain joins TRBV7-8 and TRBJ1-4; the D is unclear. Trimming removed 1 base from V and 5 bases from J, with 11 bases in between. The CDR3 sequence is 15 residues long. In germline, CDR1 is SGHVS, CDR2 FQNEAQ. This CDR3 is CASSLVGVTNEKLFF. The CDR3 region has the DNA TGTGCCAGCAGCTTAGTGGGCGTGACGAATGAAAAACTGTTTTTT.

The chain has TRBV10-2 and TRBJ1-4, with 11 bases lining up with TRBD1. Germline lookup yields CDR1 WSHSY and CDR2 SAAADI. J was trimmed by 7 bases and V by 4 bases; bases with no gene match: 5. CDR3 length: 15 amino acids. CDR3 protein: CASSVWGQGGEKLFF. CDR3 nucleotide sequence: TGCGCCAGCAGTGTATGGGGACAGGGGGGTGAAAAACTGTTTTTT.

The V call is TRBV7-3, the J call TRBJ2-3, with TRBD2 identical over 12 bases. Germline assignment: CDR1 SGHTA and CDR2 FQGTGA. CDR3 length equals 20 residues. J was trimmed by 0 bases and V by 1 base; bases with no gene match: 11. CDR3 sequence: CASSLRGAASGGDSTDTQYF. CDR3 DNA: TGTGCCAGCAGCTTAAGGGGTGCGGCTAGCGGGGGGGATAGCACAGATACGCAGTATTTT.

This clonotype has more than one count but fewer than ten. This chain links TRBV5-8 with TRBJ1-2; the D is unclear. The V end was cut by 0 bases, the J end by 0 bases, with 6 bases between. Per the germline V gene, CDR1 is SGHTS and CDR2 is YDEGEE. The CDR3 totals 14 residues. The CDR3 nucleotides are TGTGCCAGCAGCTTGGACAGTTCTAACTATGGCTACACCTTC. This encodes CASSLDSSNYGYTF.

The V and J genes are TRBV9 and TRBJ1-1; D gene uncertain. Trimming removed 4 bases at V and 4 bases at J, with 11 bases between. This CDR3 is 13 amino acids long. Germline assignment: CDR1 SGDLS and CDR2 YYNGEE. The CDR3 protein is CASSQGAVTEAFF. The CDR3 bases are TGTGCCAGCAGCCAAGGAGCGGTCACTGAAGCTTTCTTT. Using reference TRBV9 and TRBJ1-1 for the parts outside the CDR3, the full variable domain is DSGVTQTPKHLITATGQRVTLRCSPRSGDLSVYWYQQSLDQGLQFLIQYYNGEERAKGNILERFSAQQFPDLHSELNLSSLELGDSALYFCASSQGAVTEAFFGQGTRLTVV.

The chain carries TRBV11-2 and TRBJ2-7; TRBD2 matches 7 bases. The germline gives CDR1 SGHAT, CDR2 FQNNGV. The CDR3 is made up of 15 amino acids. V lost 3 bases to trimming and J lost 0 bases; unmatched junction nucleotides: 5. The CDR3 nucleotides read TGTGCCAGCAGCTTCCGCCGGGGGGACTCCTACGAGCAGTACTTC. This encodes CASSFRRGDSYEQYF.

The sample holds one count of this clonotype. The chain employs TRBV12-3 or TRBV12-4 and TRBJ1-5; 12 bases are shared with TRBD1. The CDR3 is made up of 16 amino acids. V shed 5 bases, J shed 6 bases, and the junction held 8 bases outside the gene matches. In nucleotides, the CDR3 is TGTGCCAGCAGTCGCGTTGGGACAGGGGGCGCTCAGCCCCAGCATTTT. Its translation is CASSRVGTGGAQPQHF.

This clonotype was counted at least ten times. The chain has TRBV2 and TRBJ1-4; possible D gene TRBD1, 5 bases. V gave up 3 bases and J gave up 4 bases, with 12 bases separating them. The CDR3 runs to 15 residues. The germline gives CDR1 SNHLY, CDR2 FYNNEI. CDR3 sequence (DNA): TGTGCCAGCAGTGAGGGGGGGGAGGGTAATGAAAAACTGTTTTTT. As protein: CASSEGGEGNEKLFF.

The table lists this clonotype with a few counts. The CDR3 DNA follows: TGTGCCAGCAGTTACGGTGGTCTGACGAACACTGAAGCTTTCTTT. Translated: CASSYGGLTNTEAFF. This rearrangement joins TRBV6-1 to TRBJ1-1; D call uncertain. V dropped 5 bases and J dropped 1 base, with 14 bases sitting between them. Germline values: CDR1 MNHNS, CDR2 SASEGT. This CDR3 has 15 amino acids.

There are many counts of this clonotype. CDR3 nucleotides: TGTGCCAGCAGCTTACGACAAACAGGTTGGGGGACCCAGTACTTC. Its protein product is CASSLRQTGWGTQYF. The chain is built from TRBV7-2 and TRBJ2-5, with D maybe TRBD1 (5 bases). Germline CDR1 and CDR2: SGHTA and FQGNSA. The length of the CDR3 is 15 residues. V was clipped by 2 bases and J by 7 bases, with 17 bases between them.

The CDR3 DNA reads as TGTGCCAGTAGTACAAGCCATGGGACAGTACGGGTTCGGACTGAAGCTTTCTTT. Protein product: CASSTSHGTVRVRTEAFF. The V and J genes are TRBV19 and TRBJ1-1, with 7 bases fitting TRBD1. V lost 4 bases, J lost 5 bases, and 19 bases stayed unmatched. Germline loops: CDR1 LNHDA, CDR2 SQIVND (reference sequence). This CDR3 has 18 amino acids.

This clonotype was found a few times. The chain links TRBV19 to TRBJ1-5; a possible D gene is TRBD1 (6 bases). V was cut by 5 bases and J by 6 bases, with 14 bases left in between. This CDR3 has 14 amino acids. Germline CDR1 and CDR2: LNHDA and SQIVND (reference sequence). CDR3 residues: CASSSQGFGQPQHF. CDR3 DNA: TGTGCCAGTAGTTCACAGGGTTTTGGTCAGCCCCAGCATTTT.

CDR3 amino acids: CASRRANANYGYTF. The DNA of the CDR3 is TGTGCCAGCAGGAGGGCAAACGCTAACTATGGCTACACCTTC. The chain recombines TRBV12-3 or TRBV12-4 with TRBJ1-2; no definite D call. There are 14 residues in the CDR3. The germline V and J ends were trimmed by 6 bases and 0 bases, with 11 bases remaining between them.

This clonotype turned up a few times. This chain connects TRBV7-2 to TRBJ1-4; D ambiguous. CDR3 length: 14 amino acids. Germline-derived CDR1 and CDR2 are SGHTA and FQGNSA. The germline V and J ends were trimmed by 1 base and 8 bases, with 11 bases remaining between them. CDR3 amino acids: CASSLGASPEKLFF. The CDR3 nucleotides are TGTGCCAGCAGCTTAGGGGCCTCACCCGAAAAACTGTTTTTT.

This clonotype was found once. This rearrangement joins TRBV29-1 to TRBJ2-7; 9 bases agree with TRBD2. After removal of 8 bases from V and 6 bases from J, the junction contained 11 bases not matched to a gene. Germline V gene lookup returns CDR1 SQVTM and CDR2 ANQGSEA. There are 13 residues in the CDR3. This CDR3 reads CSMRREGDSEQYF. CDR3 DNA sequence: TGCAGCATGCGGCGGGAGGGCGACTCCGAGCAGTACTTC.

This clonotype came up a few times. The CDR3 DNA sequence: TGTGCCTGGAGTGTCCCGGGGAATGGGCAGCCCCAGCATTTT. Its translation is CAWSVPGNGQPQHF. This chain joins TRBV2 and TRBJ1-5; D remains unclear. Trimming took off 11 bases at V and 7 bases at J, with 21 bases between the two ends. This CDR3 region has 14 residues. CDR1 is SNHLY, CDR2 FYNNEI, per germline.